The 13 T cell receptor beta chains below all came from one sample that was sequenced in a study of PD-L1 blockade in urothelial cancer. Profiled with immunoSEQ multiplex PCR; TCRdb holds only in-frame clones, not every one. This sample has 50,000 or so clones, with almost 85% found just once. The sample was PBMCs, taken around atezolizumab (anti-PD-L1) treatment. These receptors all come from a man aged 70-80 years with urothelial cancer.

The V call is TRBV29-1, the J call TRBJ1-1, with TRBD1 identical over 7 bases. Germline values: CDR1 SQVTM, CDR2 ANQGSEA. The CDR3 contains 13 residues. This chain's CDR3 is CTYTGDMNTEAFF. In DNA, the CDR3 is TGCACCTATACAGGGGACATGAACACTGAAGCTTTCTTT.

This clone was detected a few times. The V gene is TRBV4-1, the J gene TRBJ2-7, with a possible D match to TRBD2 (5 bases). V was cut by 4 bases and J by 6 bases, with 19 bases left in between. Germline CDR1 MGHRA, CDR2 YSYEKL. CDR3 length: 15 amino acids. The CDR3 spells CASSRSLRVAGEQYF. The CDR3 DNA is TGCGCCAGCAGCCGGAGCTTACGGGTCGCGGGCGAGCAGTACTTC.

The chain is built from TRBV2 and TRBJ2-5; TRBD1 matches 10 bases. Germline V lookup: CDR1 SNHLY, CDR2 FYNNEI. The CDR3 is 17 amino acids. The V gene end was trimmed by 5 bases and the J gene end by 5 bases; junction bases not matched to a gene: 14. The DNA for the CDR3 is TGTGCCAGCAGTCTTCTTTGGGGACAGGGGCCGGGGGAGACCCAGTACTTC. The encoded protein is CASSLLWGQGPGETQYF.

The chain is built from TRBV6-6 and TRBJ2-2; 8 bases align to TRBD1. V dropped 7 bases and J dropped 1; count of bases not matched to a gene: 5. The CDR3 has 15 residues. Germline V gene data show CDR1 as MNHNY and CDR2 as SVGAGI (reference sequence). In DNA, the CDR3 is TGTGCCAGCACTCTGACAGGGGAGAACACCGGGGAGCTGTTTTTT. Translated: CASTLTGENTGELFF.

This chain connects TRBV18 to TRBJ1-2, with TRBD1 as a possible D gene (6 bases). The length of the CDR3 is 13 residues. Trimming removed 5 bases from V and 4 bases from J, with 11 bases in between. CDR1 and CDR2 (germline): KGHSH, LQKENI. The CDR3 protein is CASSSDSGYGYTF. CDR3 DNA: TGTGCCAGCTCATCGGACAGCGGCTATGGCTACACCTTC. Full variable domain (remainder filled in from reference TRBV18 and TRBJ1-2): NAGVMQNPRHLVRRRGQEARLRCSPMKGHSHVYWYRQLPEEGLKFMVYLQKENIIDESGMPKERFSAEFPKEGPSILRIQQVVRGDSAAYFCASSSDSGYGYTFGSGTRLTVV.

The chain combines TRBV2 with TRBJ2-3; 9 positions match TRBD1. The CDR3 consists of 13 residues. Trimming at V came to 10 bases and at J to 5 bases, leaving 7 bases not matched to a gene. CDR1 is SNHLY and CDR2 is FYNNEI in the germline V gene. CDR3 coding DNA: TGTGCCACCGGGACAGGGTATGGAGATACGCAGTATTTT. Translating it yields CATGTGYGDTQYF.

Here the CDR3 reads CASTRNTGELFF. DNA of the CDR3: TGTGCCAGCACGCGGAACACCGGGGAGCTGTTTTTT. The chain couples TRBV6-6 to TRBJ2-2, with D uncertain. The CDR3 sequence is 12 residues long. From germline, CDR1 is MNHNY and CDR2 SVGAGI (reference sequence). The V end was cut by 7 bases, the J end by 1 base, with 4 bases between.

The CDR3: CASSFVPSGEDGYTF. In DNA form, the CDR3 reads TGTGCCAGCAGCTTCGTCCCCTCCGGGGAAGATGGCTACACCTTC. V is TRBV5-5 and J is TRBJ1-2, with D unresolved. The CDR3 has 15 residues. Deletions cut 2 bases from V and 6 bases from J, with 17 bases between. The germline gives CDR1 SGHKS, CDR2 YYEKEE (reference sequence).

This clone is a singleton in its sample. The rearrangement joins TRBV7-2 to TRBJ2-2, with TRBD1 identical over 7 bases. CDR3 length equals 16 residues. With V trimmed by 5 bases and J by 1 base, 7 bases remained unmatched. Germline values: CDR1 SGHTA, CDR2 FQGNSA. In nucleotides, the CDR3 is TGTGCCAGCAGCCCCCCTGGGACAGAGAACACCGGGGAGCTGTTTTTT. It translates to CASSPPGTENTGELFF.

The chain is built from TRBV5-5 and TRBJ1-5, with D hard to call. Deletions cut 2 bases from V and 6 bases from J, with 15 bases between. The CDR3 has 15 amino acids. Germline values: CDR1 SGHKS, CDR2 YYEKEE (reference sequence). The CDR3 DNA reads as TGTGCCAGCAGCTTCTCGGGGTACGGCGGTCAGCCCCAGCATTTT. Its protein is CASSFSGYGGQPQHF.

The CDR3 bases are TGTGCCAGCAGCCCGACAGCCTTTAGCACTGAAGCTTTCTTT. Translating gives CASSPTAFSTEAFF. This chain joins TRBV6-1 and TRBJ1-1; TRBD1 might be the D (5 bases). With 6 bases removed from V and 4 bases from J, the gap between germline ends came to 15 bases. This CDR3 contains 14 residues. Germline-derived CDR1 and CDR2 are MNHNS and SASEGT.

The chain is built from TRBV25-1 and TRBJ2-7, with D perhaps matching TRBD1 (6 bases). This CDR3 has 13 residues. Deletions cut 6 bases from V and 3 bases from J, with 12 bases between. Per the germline V gene, CDR1 is MGHDK and CDR2 is SYGVNS. For the CDR3, the DNA is TGTGCCAGCAGGGACAGTACTTACTACGAGCAGTACTTC. It encodes CASRDSTYYEQYF.

V gene TRBV14 combines with J gene TRBJ1-2; 7 bases align to TRBD1. The CDR3 is 17 amino acids. Trimming cost V 0 bases and J 4 bases; bases outside gene matches: 11. CDR1 is SGHDN and CDR2 is FVKESK in the germline V gene. In DNA, the CDR3 is TGTGCCAGCAGCCAAGAAGCTCCCGGGTCAGGGGGCTATGGCTACACCTTC. Translating it yields CASSQEAPGSGGYGYTF. The full variable domain, with the rest looked up from reference TRBV14 and TRBJ1-2, is EAGVTQFPSHSVIEKGQTVTLRCDPISGHDNLYWYRRVMGKEIKFLLHFVKESKQDESGMPNNRFLAERTGGTYSTLKVQPAELEDSGVYFCASSQEAPGSGGYGYTFGSGTRLTVV.